Shown below are 17 T cell receptor beta chains from a single sample sequenced in a study of cytomegalovirus exposure and HLA in healthy donors. PCR employed 60 Vbeta and 13 Jbeta primers. Using immunoSEQ multiplex PCR, the repertoire was profiled, and TCRdb retains in-frame clones only, with some absent. The data contain around 100,000 clones, 70% to 80% of them singletons. The sample comprised PBMCs. The receptors originated from a female donor in good health and CMV-seropositive.

This chain uses TRBV5-1 with TRBJ1-1; D may be TRBD1 (6 bases). Germline CDR1 and CDR2: SGHRS and YFSETQ. The ends were cut back, 1 base at V and 6 bases at J, with 16 bases in the middle. The CDR3 contains 15 residues. CDR3 residues: CASSLTGFLLSEAFF. The CDR3 nucleotides read TGCGCCAGCAGCTTGACAGGGTTCCTGTTGTCTGAAGCTTTCTTT.

The CDR3 loop is CASSLGGANTEAFF. The CDR3 region has the DNA TGCGCCAGCAGCTTGGGAGGCGCGAACACTGAAGCTTTCTTT. The chain couples TRBV5-1 to TRBJ1-1; D is ambiguous. The CDR3 spans 14 residues. The V end was cut by 0 bases, the J end by 1 base, with 7 bases between. Looked up from germline, CDR1 is SGHRS and CDR2 is YFSETQ.

The gene calls are TRBV2 and TRBJ2-7, with D hard to call. CDR1 and CDR2 (germline): SNHLY, FYNNEI. CDR3 length: 12 residues. The germline V and J ends were trimmed by 2 bases and 9 bases, with 11 bases remaining between them. CDR3 in DNA: TGTGCCAGCAGTGAAATCTCCCCCGGGCAGTACTTC. This codes for CASSEISPGQYF.

The chain joins TRBV11-3 to TRBJ2-5; the match to TRBD2 covers 12 bases. V trimming: 5 bases; J trimming: 3 bases; junction bases outside the gene matches: 7. Germline lookup yields CDR1 SGHNT and CDR2 YENEEA. The CDR3 length is 16 residues. The CDR3 reads CASSPGTSGLKETQYF. CDR3 sequence (DNA): TGTGCCAGCAGCCCCGGGACTAGCGGGCTCAAAGAGACCCAGTACTTC.

The sample holds a few counts of this clone. V is TRBV4-3 and J is TRBJ1-1, with D perhaps TRBD1 (6 bases). With 3 bases removed from V and 1 base from J, the gap between germline ends came to 12 bases. This CDR3 has 15 amino acids. Germline V gives CDR1 LGHNA, CDR2 YSLEER. CDR3 sequence: CASSHADRTNTEAFF. CDR3 nucleotide sequence: TGCGCCAGCAGCCACGCCGACAGGACGAACACTGAAGCTTTCTTT.

V and J are TRBV5-5 and TRBJ2-3; the D is unclear. CDR3 length: 13 residues. Germline V gene sequence: CDR1 SGHKS, CDR2 YYEKEE (reference sequence). Trimming stripped 0 bases from V and 1 base from J, with 3 bases between. The chain's CDR3 is CASSLGRTDTQYF. The DNA of the CDR3 is TGTGCCAGCAGCTTGGGGCGCACAGATACGCAGTATTTT.

The rearrangement links TRBV4-3 to TRBJ2-7; D is perhaps TRBD2 (6 bases). Germline lookup yields CDR1 LGHNA and CDR2 YSLEER. Trimming pared 2 bases from V and 6 bases from J, leaving 17 bases between. CDR3 length: 15 amino acids. The CDR3 DNA reads as TGCGCCAGCAGCCAAAGGGAGAGGTCGCGGGGCGAGCAGTACTTC. Protein: CASSQRERSRGEQYF.

This clone has more than one count but fewer than ten. The J gene is TRBJ2-6, the V gene TRBV10-2; TRBD1 aligns across 9 bases. The V gene end was trimmed by 2 bases and the J gene end by 3 bases; junction bases not matched to a gene: 5. CDR1 is WSHSY, CDR2 SAAADI, per germline. This CDR3 is 17 amino acids long. This CDR3 is CASSEGQGLGGANVLTF. The CDR3 nucleotides are TGCGCCAGCAGTGAGGGACAGGGGTTAGGTGGGGCCAACGTCCTGACTTTC.

Details on this clone: The sample carries other DNA sequences with the same CDR3. V and J are TRBV28 and TRBJ2-5; 9 positions match TRBD1. Germline lookup yields CDR1 MDHEN and CDR2 SYDVKM. V trimming: 6 bases; J trimming: 6 bases; junction bases outside the gene matches: 11. The CDR3 is made up of 15 amino acids. CDR3 loop: CASSLPPGQGKTQYF. The CDR3 DNA reads TGTGCCAGCAGCTTACCTCCGGGACAGGGAAAGACCCAGTACTTC.

The chain couples TRBV10-3 to TRBJ2-5; D unclear. Germline CDR1 ENHRY, CDR2 SYGVKD. The V and J ends lost 3 bases and 1 base respectively, with 6 bases between them. This CDR3 region has 13 residues. CDR3 sequence: CAISDGLQETQYF. CDR3 bases: TGTGCCATCAGTGATGGGCTCCAAGAGACCCAGTACTTC.

The chain uses TRBV5-4 and TRBJ2-1; 9 positions agree with TRBD2. V dropped 1 base and J dropped 6; count of bases not matched to a gene: 2. CDR1 and CDR2 from the germline V gene are SGHNT and YYREEE (reference sequence). The CDR3 loop spans 14 amino acids. The CDR3 spells CASSLSGGSNEQFF. CDR3 nucleotides: TGTGCCAGCAGCTTGAGCGGGGGGTCCAATGAGCAGTTCTTC.

This chain links TRBV5-5 with TRBJ2-7; 9 nucleotides agree with TRBD2. The V segment lost 4 bases and the J segment 3 bases; nucleotides outside the gene matches: 11. Germline V CDR1 and CDR2: SGHKS, YYEKEE (reference sequence). The CDR3 totals 16 residues. CDR3 amino acids: CASSRGELAGSYEQYF. The CDR3 DNA is TGTGCCAGCAGCCGTGGGGAGCTAGCGGGGAGCTACGAGCAGTACTTC.

The V call is TRBV7-2, the J call TRBJ1-1; D perhaps matches TRBD1 (5 bases). Deletions cut 5 bases from V and 1 base from J, with 8 bases between. This CDR3 region has 13 residues. Germline assignment: CDR1 SGHTA and CDR2 FQGNSA. The CDR3 bases are TGTGCCAGCAGCACGCAGGGGAACACTGAAGCTTTCTTT. This encodes CASSTQGNTEAFF.

This clone was picked up a small number of times. V usage is TRBV10-2 and J usage is TRBJ2-5; 8 bases are shared with TRBD2. The CDR3 totals 13 residues. CDR1 WSHSY and CDR2 SAAADI come from the germline V gene. Trimming at V came to 7 bases and at J to 5 bases, leaving 6 bases not matched to a gene. CDR3 in DNA: TGCGCCAGCAATGCGGGGGGCGCGGAGACCCAGTACTTC. Encoded protein: CASNAGGAETQYF.

The chain links TRBV16 to TRBJ1-3; D not certain. Per germline, CDR1 KGHSY and CDR2 FQNENV. The length of the CDR3 is 16 residues. Trimming cost V 2 bases and J 0 bases, with 11 bases left between them. For the CDR3, the DNA is TGTGCCAGCAGCCAAGCTGAGATTCACTCTGGAAACACCATATATTTT. This sequence encodes CASSQAEIHSGNTIYF.

The chain couples TRBV2 to TRBJ2-7; TRBD2 agrees at 10 bases. The CDR3 loop spans 15 amino acids. Looked up from germline, CDR1 is SNHLY and CDR2 is FYNNEI. Germline trimming cut 6 bases from V and 0 bases from J; bases unmatched to any gene: 5. The CDR3 protein is CASRITSGNSYEQYF. The CDR3 region has the DNA TGTGCCAGCAGAATAACTAGCGGGAACTCCTACGAGCAGTACTTC.

The chain employs TRBV11-2 and TRBJ1-2; TRBD1 might be the D (6 bases). The V gene's germline CDR1 is SGHAT and CDR2 FQNNGV. This CDR3 is built from 19 residues. V was pared by 3 bases and J by 2 bases, with 25 bases between. The CDR3 bases are TGTGCCAGCAGCTTTCGTCTCAAAGAGGGGGTAAATCTCAACTATGGCTACACCTTC. It encodes CASSFRLKEGVNLNYGYTF.